Sequencing of this T cell receptor (beta chain) was carried out in a study of T cell responses to AZD1222 COVID-19 vaccine. On the study more broadly: Both about-4-week and about-12-week second-dose recipients were combined. Broader study findings: CD4 TCRs associated with vaccination spanned spike, dominating at 160-218 and 743-854. Baseline seropositives among AZD1222 recipients totaled only five to seven.

Profiled with immunoSEQ multiplex PCR; TCRdb holds only in-frame clones, not every one. The table includes around 88,000 clones, around 90% detected once. The CDR3 is made up of 14 amino acids. In germline, CDR1 is MNHEY, CDR2 SMNVEV (reference sequence). V gave up 6 bases and J gave up 4 bases, with 16 bases separating them. Comments on this clone: Its cognate antigen is unknown.

The TCR comes from an adult in good health. This material consisted of peripheral blood, taken on day 0 of AZD1222 vaccination. This sequence joins TRBV27 and TRBJ2-7; D is unresolved. The CDR3 DNA reads TGTGCCAGCAGATCAGTGGCACGAACTTACGAGCAGTACTTC. This sequence encodes CASRSVARTYEQYF.